The clone carrying this T cell receptor beta chain was observed a single time. What it recognizes is unknown. This sample stems from a study of cytomegalovirus exposure and HLA in healthy donors. Study observations and caveats: TCR beta sequences reportedly predicted most subjects' HLA-A and HLA-B alleles accurately. Listed as cytomegalovirus-associated were roughly 180 TCR beta chains. An analysis done earlier found most TCR beta V segments productive about 87% or about 30% of the time.

A multiplex PCR was run with 60 Vbeta primers and 13 Jbeta primers. The protocol was immunoSEQ multiplex PCR, while the TCRdb copy is restricted to in-frame clones and leaves out a portion. The table records 180,000 or so clones, 70% to 90% of them present only once. The germline V gene has CDR1 GTSNPN and CDR2 SVGIG (reference sequence). The CDR3 is 16 amino acids. After removal of 0 bases from V and 3 bases from J, the junction contained 10 bases not matched to a gene. This TCR came from a man younger than 35 in good health and CMV-seropositive. This chain joins TRBV30 and TRBJ1-1; 7 bases map to TRBD1. Sequenced input: PBMCs. In DNA, the CDR3 is TGTGCCTGGAGTGTACGTAGAGGGGGCATGGACACTGAAGCTTTCTTT. This gives the protein CAWSVRRGGMDTEAFF.